One and the same sample provided the 15 T cell receptor beta chains below, sequenced in a study of Tregs in tolerant kidney transplant recipients. Method: immunoSEQ multiplex PCR; TCRdb's copy keeps in-frame clones and lacks some. The listing contains about 30,000 clones. The specimen comprised CD8+ T cells from blood, sampled before the transplant. The receptors were gathered from a human donor who received a combined kidney and bone marrow transplant.

As regards this clone: The read stops 3 residues short of the end of the CDR3; the missing end is completed from the germline J gene. This sequence joins TRBV6-2 or TRBV6-3 and TRBJ2-7, with TRBD2 as a possible D gene (6 bases). The CDR3 covers 14 residues. CDR1 is MNHEY and CDR2 is SVGEGT in the germline V gene. V gave up 5 bases and J gave up 2 bases, with 13 bases separating them. The CDR3 loop reads CASSPRDSPYEQYF. CDR3 bases read: TGTGCCAGCAGTCCCCGGGACTCCCCCTACGAG.

Of note for this clone: The CDR3 extends 3 residues past the end of the read, so its final part is completed from the germline J gene. V usage is TRBV11-2 and J usage is TRBJ2-7; 13 positions agree with TRBD2. Germline V gene data show CDR1 as SGHAT and CDR2 as FQNNGV. The V segment lost 5 bases and the J segment 4 bases; nucleotides outside the gene matches: 5. The CDR3 covers 15 residues. CDR3 DNA, as far as it was read: TGTGCCAGCAGCCGCGCGGGACTAGCGGGATACGAG. Encoded protein: CASSRAGLAGYE. The complete CDR3 reads CASSRAGLAGYEQYF.

Details on this clone: With the read ending 3 residues before the CDR3 end, the germline J gene is used to fill in that end. The chain employs TRBV5-1 and TRBJ2-7; tentatively, D is TRBD2 (5 bases). Germline CDR1 and CDR2: SGHRS and YFSETQ. The CDR3 length is 13 residues. The ends were cut back, 4 bases at V and 5 bases at J, with 13 bases in the middle. This CDR3 reads CASSLGGRNEQYF. The DNA read from the CDR3 is TGCGCCAGCAGCCTTGGAGGCAGGAACGAG.

A note on this clone: The read comes to an end 3 residues before the CDR3 does, leaving the germline J gene to fill in the end. The V gene is TRBV19, the J gene TRBJ2-7, with 14 bases fitting TRBD2. CDR3 length equals 15 residues. The V gene end was trimmed by 3 bases and the J gene end by 5 bases; junction bases not matched to a gene: 3. The germline CDR1 and CDR2 sequences are LNHDA and SQIVND (reference sequence). Partial CDR3 DNA: TGTGCCAGTAGTATCGGGACTAGCGGGAGCCACGAG. It codes for CASSIGTSGSHE. From start to end, the CDR3 is CASSIGTSGSHEQYF.

A remark on this clone: Sequencing ends 3 residues short of the CDR3 end; the germline J gene provides the rest. This chain connects TRBV6-2 or TRBV6-3 to TRBJ2-7; 7 nucleotides agree with TRBD1. V lost 7 bases, J lost 1 base, and 13 bases stayed unmatched. Germline CDR1 MNHEY, CDR2 SVGEGT. This CDR3 region has 16 residues. The CDR3 bases that were read are TGTGCCAGCAAGACCATTGGACAGGTACCATCCTACGAG. Amino acids: CASKTIGQVPSYE. The entire CDR3 protein is CASKTIGQVPSYEQYF.

To note about this clone: The observed sequence ends 3 residues before the CDR3 terminus, with the missing tail filled in from the germline J gene. The chain is built from TRBV5-1 and TRBJ2-7; 7 bases match TRBD1. This CDR3 is built from 14 residues. Germline V gene sequence: CDR1 SGHRS, CDR2 YFSETQ. V lost 0 bases and J lost 0; bases outside the gene matches: 0. CDR3 residues: CASSLAGGSYEQYF. CDR3 DNA, as far as it was read: TGCGCCAGCAGCTTGGCAGGGGGCTCCTACGAG.

Note on this clone: The read comes to an end 3 residues before the CDR3 does, leaving the germline J gene to fill in the end. The chain uses TRBV6-7 and TRBJ1-1, with D perhaps matching TRBD1 (6 bases). TRBV6-7 is assigned to the ORF class and has an uncertain function. The CDR3 has 16 amino acids. V was trimmed by 0 bases and J by 2 bases, leaving 13 bases between them. Incomplete CDR3 DNA: TGTGCCAGCAGTTACTCCCCGGGACATATTAACACTGAA. Protein product: CASSYSPGHINTE. From start to end, the CDR3 is CASSYSPGHINTEAFF.

Note on this clone: The sequenced fragment ends 3 residues before the CDR3 boundary, so the rest is inferred from the germline J gene. This chain connects TRBV7-6 to TRBJ2-5, with 10 bases fitting TRBD2. The germline V gene has CDR1 SGHVS and CDR2 FNYEAQ. CDR3 length equals 17 residues. J gave up 2 bases and V 5 bases, and 11 bases lay outside the gene matches. Incomplete CDR3 DNA: TGTGCCAGCAGCCCAGAAGCGGGAGGGCTAGGTCAAGAGACC. Amino acid sequence: CASSPEAGGLGQET. The full CDR3 sequence reads CASSPEAGGLGQETQYF.

A word on this clone: The sequenced fragment ends 3 residues before the CDR3 boundary, so the rest is inferred from the germline J gene. The chain joins TRBV5-1 to TRBJ2-7; a possible D gene is TRBD2 (5 bases). The CDR3 covers 13 residues. The germline gives CDR1 SGHRS, CDR2 YFSETQ. Trimming stripped 1 base from V and 6 bases from J, with 11 bases between. This CDR3 reads CASSLLGVGEQYF. The sequenced part of the CDR3 DNA is TGCGCCAGCAGCTTGCTCGGGGTCGGCGAG.

As regards this clone: The observed sequence ends 3 residues before the CDR3 terminus, with the missing tail filled in from the germline J gene. The V call is TRBV19, the J call TRBJ1-1, with 10 bases fitting TRBD1. Germline V gene lookup returns CDR1 LNHDA and CDR2 SQIVND (reference sequence). This CDR3 contains 17 residues. V gave up 5 bases and J gave up 0 bases; unmatched junction bases: 9. The CDR3 loop reads CASSVGQGGLMNTEAFF. The sequenced part of the CDR3 DNA is TGTGCCAGTAGTGTAGGACAGGGGGGACTCATGAACACTGAA. Full variable domain (rest looked up from reference TRBV19 and TRBJ1-1): DGGITQSPKYLFRKEGQNVTLSCEQNLNHDAMYWYRQDPGQGLRLIYYSQIVNDFQKGDIAEGYSVSREKKESFPLTVTSAQKNPTAFYLCASSVGQGGLMNTEAFFGQGTRLTVV.

Concerning this clone itself: The sequence runs out 3 residues before the end of the CDR3; the remainder is reconstructed from the germline J gene. V is TRBV5-6 and J is TRBJ1-4; TRBD1 is a possible D gene (6 bases). Trimming left V 2 bases short and J 7 bases short, with 12 bases between. Germline V gene data show CDR1 as SGHDT and CDR2 as YYEEEE. This CDR3 comprises 14 residues. CDR3 DNA (partial): TGTGCCAGCAGCTTAGCAGGGGATCGTGAAAAA. Its protein product is CASSLAGDREK. The entire CDR3 is CASSLAGDREKLFF.

Comment on this clone: The CDR3 end is not reached by the read, which stops 3 residues before it; the germline J gene fills it in. The V and J genes are TRBV4-1 and TRBJ2-1; 7 bases are shared with TRBD2. Losses at the gene ends were 0 bases for V and 0 bases for J; bases not matched to a gene: 2. The V gene's germline CDR1 is MGHRA and CDR2 YSYEKL. CDR3 size: 16 residues. The part of the CDR3 DNA that was read is TGCGCCAGCAGCCAAGATGAGCGGGACTCCTACAATGAG. This sequence encodes CASSQDERDSYNE. The CDR3 in its entirety is CASSQDERDSYNEQFF.

Comments on this clone: The observed sequence ends 3 residues before the CDR3 terminus, with the missing tail filled in from the germline J gene. This chain links TRBV19 with TRBJ2-7; 7 nucleotides match TRBD2. CDR1 and CDR2 (germline): LNHDA, SQIVND (reference sequence). The CDR3 contains 14 residues. V gave up 5 bases and J gave up 3 bases; unmatched junction bases: 7. CDR3 residues: CASSPGDYYYEQYF. The CDR3 bases that were read are TGTGCCAGTAGTCCCGGGGACTATTACTACGAG.

With regard to this clone: The read ends 3 residues shy of where the CDR3 ends; the end is completed using the germline J gene. The V gene is TRBV7-2, the J gene TRBJ2-1; 9 bases line up with TRBD2. Trimming removed 3 bases from V and 4 bases from J; junction bases left unmatched: 4. Germline lookup yields CDR1 SGHTA and CDR2 FQGNSA. This CDR3 is 15 amino acids long. CDR3 loop: CASSLRREGYNEQFF. The covered CDR3 bases are TGTGCCAGCAGCTTGCGGCGGGAGGGTTACAATGAG.

The CDR3 loop reads CASSQWYTGTDSYEQYF. The covered CDR3 bases are TGTGCCAGCAGCCAATGGTATACCGGGACAGACTCCTACGAG. This sequence joins TRBV16 and TRBJ2-7; TRBD1 aligns across 7 bases. Read data end 3 residues before the CDR3 end; the end is taken from the germline J gene. V gave up 1 base and J gave up 0 bases; unmatched junction bases: 9. In germline, CDR1 is KGHSY, CDR2 FQNENV. This CDR3 spans 17 amino acids.